A single sample gave rise to the 9 T cell receptor beta chains below, sequenced in a study of OX40 agonist ivuxolimab in advanced cancers. TCRdb's table, derived via immunoSEQ multiplex PCR, lists solely in-frame clones and lacks some. Of 35,000 to 45,000 clones listed, over 75% are singletons. This material consisted of CD4+ or CD8+ T cells sorted from blood, taken in a trial of the OX40 agonist ivuxolimab. The origin of the receptors is an adult with an advanced solid tumor such as melanoma, head and neck, liver or kidney cancer.

The V call is TRBV5-6, the J call TRBJ2-5, with D maybe TRBD2 (6 bases). Trimming removed 4 bases from V and 1 base from J, with 14 bases in between. The CDR3 length is 15 residues. Germline-derived CDR1 and CDR2 are SGHDT and YYEEEE. CDR3 loop: CASSPYGRGQETQYF. The DNA of the CDR3 is TGTGCCAGCAGCCCGTACGGGAGAGGCCAAGAGACCCAGTACTTC.

This chain links TRBV4-1 with TRBJ2-7; D is unclear. Trimming took off 1 base at V and 6 bases at J, with 13 bases between the two ends. The CDR3 totals 14 residues. Germline-derived CDR1 and CDR2 are MGHRA and YSYEKL. In nucleotides, the CDR3 is TGCGCCAGCAGCCAAGCCAGTTCCTCCCCCGAGCAGTACTTC. Its protein product is CASSQASSSPEQYF.

J is TRBJ1-4 and V is TRBV28; TRBD1 might be the D (6 bases). The V gene's germline CDR1 is MDHEN and CDR2 SYDVKM. V was clipped by 5 bases and J by 3 bases, with 19 bases between them. There are 17 residues in the CDR3. The CDR3 reads CASSPLGGGASNEKLFF. The CDR3 nucleotides are TGTGCCAGCAGTCCCCTGGGAGGGGGTGCCTCTAATGAAAAACTGTTTTTT.

The chain carries TRBV7-2 and TRBJ2-4; TRBD2 matches at 7 bases. Germline V gene data show CDR1 as SGHTA and CDR2 as FQGNSA. CDR3 length: 16 amino acids. Trimming took 1 base from V and 0 from J; bases not matched to a gene: 3. CDR3 region: CASSLVGGLAKNIQYF. CDR3 in DNA: TGTGCCAGCAGCTTAGTCGGGGGGTTAGCCAAAAACATTCAGTACTTC.

CDR3 nucleotides: TGTGCCAGCAGTGGGATAACAGGGGACTATGGCTACACCTTC. Protein: CASSGITGDYGYTF. The V and J genes are TRBV28 and TRBJ1-2; 7 positions match TRBD1. The CDR3 has 14 residues. CDR1 is MDHEN, CDR2 SYDVKM, per germline. The junction had 6 bases not matched to a gene; V was cut back by 5 bases and J by 3 bases.

This clone showed up just a few times. The J gene is TRBJ1-1, the V gene TRBV19; D remains ambiguous. Trimming shortened V by 6 bases and J by 1 base, and 6 bases separated the two germline ends. The CDR3 contains 12 residues. The V gene's germline CDR1 is LNHDA and CDR2 SQIVND (reference sequence). The CDR3 sequence: CASSQQNTEAFF. CDR3 nucleotides: TGTGCCAGTAGCCAACAGAACACTGAAGCTTTCTTT.

V gene TRBV21-1 combines with J gene TRBJ2-4. TRBV21-1 is a pseudogene locus. This CDR3 comprises 12 residues. CDR3 coding DNA: TGTGCCAGCAGCAAAGTGGGGGTCATTCAGTACTTC. Translated, it gives CASSKVGVIQYF.

The V call is TRBV6-1, the J call TRBJ2-5; D is ambiguous. With 0 bases removed from V and 5 bases from J, the gap between germline ends came to 7 bases. Germline lookup yields CDR1 MNHNS and CDR2 SASEGT. The CDR3 extends over 13 amino acids. As DNA, the CDR3 is TGTGCCAGCAGTGAAGCGCGATGGGAGACCCAGTACTTC. It specifies CASSEARWETQYF.

The genes are TRBV4-3 and TRBJ2-5; 7 nucleotides align to TRBD2. This CDR3 is built from 14 residues. Looked up from germline, CDR1 is LGHNA and CDR2 is YSLEER. Trimming cost V 4 bases and J 5 bases; bases outside gene matches: 7. Written as DNA, the CDR3 is TGCGCCAGCAGCCCCACCACCGGGGGGGAGACCCAGTACTTC. It specifies CASSPTTGGETQYF.